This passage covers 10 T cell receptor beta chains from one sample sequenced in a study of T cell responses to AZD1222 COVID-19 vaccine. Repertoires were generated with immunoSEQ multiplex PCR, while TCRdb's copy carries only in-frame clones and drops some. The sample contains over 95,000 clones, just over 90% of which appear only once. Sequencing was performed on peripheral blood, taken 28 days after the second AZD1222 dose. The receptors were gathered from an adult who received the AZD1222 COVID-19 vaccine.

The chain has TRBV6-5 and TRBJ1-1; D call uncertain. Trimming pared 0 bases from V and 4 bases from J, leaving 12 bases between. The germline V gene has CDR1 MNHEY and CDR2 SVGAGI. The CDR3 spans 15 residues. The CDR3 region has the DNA TGTGCCAGCAGTTACTCTCGGGGAACGGGCACTGAAGCTTTCTTT. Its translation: CASSYSRGTGTEAFF.

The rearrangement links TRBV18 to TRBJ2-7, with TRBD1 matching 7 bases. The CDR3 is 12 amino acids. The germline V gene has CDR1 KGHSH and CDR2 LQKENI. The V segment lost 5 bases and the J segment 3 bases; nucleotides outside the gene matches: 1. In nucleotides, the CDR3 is TGTGCCAGCTCAGGGACAGTCTACGAGCAGTACTTC. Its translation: CASSGTVYEQYF.

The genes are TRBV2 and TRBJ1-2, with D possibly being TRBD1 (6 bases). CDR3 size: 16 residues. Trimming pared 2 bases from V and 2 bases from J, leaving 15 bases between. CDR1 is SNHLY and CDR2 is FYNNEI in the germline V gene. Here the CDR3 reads CASSENRVGENYGYTF. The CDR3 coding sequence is TGTGCCAGCAGTGAAAACAGGGTGGGTGAGAACTATGGCTACACCTTC. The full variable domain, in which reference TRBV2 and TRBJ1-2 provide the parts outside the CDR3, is EPEVTQTPSHQVTQMGQEVILRCVPISNHLYFYWYRQILGQKVEFLVSFYNNEISEKSEIFDDQFSVERPDGSNFTLKIRSTKLEDSAMYFCASSENRVGENYGYTFGSGTRLTVV.

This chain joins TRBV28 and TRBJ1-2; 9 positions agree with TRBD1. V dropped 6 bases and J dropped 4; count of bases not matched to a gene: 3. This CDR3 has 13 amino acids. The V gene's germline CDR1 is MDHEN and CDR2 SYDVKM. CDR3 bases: TGTGCCAGCAGCCGGGACAGGGTCTATGGCTACACCTTC. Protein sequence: CASSRDRVYGYTF.

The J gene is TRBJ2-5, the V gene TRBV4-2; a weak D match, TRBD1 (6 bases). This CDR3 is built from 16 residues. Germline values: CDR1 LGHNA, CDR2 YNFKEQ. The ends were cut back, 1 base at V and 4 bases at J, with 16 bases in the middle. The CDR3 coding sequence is TGTGCCAGCAGCCAAGTGGAGGAGGACAGTACAGAGACCCAGTACTTC. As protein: CASSQVEEDSTETQYF.

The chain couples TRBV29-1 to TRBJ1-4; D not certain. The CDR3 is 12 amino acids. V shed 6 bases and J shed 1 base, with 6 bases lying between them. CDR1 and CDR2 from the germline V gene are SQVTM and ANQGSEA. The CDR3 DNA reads TGCAGCGTCAGTGAAACTAATGAAAAACTGTTTTTT. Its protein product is CSVSETNEKLFF.

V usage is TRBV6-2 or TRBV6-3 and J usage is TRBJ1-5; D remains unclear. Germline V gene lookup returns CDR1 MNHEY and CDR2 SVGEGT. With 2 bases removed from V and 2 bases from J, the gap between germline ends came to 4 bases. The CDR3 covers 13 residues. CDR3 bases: TGTGCCAGCAGTTACATGGGCAATCAGCCCCAGCATTTT. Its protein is CASSYMGNQPQHF.

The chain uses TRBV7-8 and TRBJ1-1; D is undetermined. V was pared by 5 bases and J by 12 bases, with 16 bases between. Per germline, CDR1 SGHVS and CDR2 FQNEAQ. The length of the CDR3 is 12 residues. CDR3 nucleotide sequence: TGTGCCAGCAGCCAACAGCGGGGTCTGTCTTTCTTT. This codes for CASSQQRGLSFF.

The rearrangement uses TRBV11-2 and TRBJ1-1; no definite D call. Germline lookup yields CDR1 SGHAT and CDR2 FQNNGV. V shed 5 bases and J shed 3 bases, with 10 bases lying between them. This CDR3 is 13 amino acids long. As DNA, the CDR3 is TGTGCCAGCAGCCGCCGCGGGGACACTGAAGCTTTCTTT. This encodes CASSRRGDTEAFF.

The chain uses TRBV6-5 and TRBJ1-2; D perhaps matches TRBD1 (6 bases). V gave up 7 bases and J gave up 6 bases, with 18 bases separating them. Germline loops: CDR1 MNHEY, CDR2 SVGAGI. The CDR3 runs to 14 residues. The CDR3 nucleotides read TGTGCCAGCAAACAGGGTTGGATTTTGGATGGCTACACCTTC. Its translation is CASKQGWILDGYTF.